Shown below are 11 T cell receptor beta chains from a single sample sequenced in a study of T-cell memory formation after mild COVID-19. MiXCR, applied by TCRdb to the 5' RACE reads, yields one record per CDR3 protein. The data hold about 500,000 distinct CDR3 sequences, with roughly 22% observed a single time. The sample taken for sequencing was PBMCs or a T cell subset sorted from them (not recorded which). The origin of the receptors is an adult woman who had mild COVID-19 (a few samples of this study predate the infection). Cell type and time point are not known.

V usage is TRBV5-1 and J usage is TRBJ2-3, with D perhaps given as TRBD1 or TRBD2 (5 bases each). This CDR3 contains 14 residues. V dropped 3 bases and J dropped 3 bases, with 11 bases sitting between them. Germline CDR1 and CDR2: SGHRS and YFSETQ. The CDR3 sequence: CASSSGTLTDTQYF. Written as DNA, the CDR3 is TGCGCCAGCAGCTCCGGGACCCTAACAGATACGCAGTATTTT.

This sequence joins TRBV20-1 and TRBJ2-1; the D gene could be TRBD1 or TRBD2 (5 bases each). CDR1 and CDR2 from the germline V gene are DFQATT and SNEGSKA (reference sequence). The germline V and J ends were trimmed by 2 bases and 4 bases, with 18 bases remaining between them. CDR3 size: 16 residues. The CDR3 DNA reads TGCAGTGCTAGATCGGGTGGACCGGGACCGTACAATGAGCAGTTCTTC. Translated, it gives CSARSGGPGPYNEQFF.

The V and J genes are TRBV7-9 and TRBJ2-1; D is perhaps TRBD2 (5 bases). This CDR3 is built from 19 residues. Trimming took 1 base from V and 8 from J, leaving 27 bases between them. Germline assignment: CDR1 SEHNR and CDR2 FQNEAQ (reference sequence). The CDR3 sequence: CASSLGPRRSSAHSDEQFF. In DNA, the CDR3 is TGTGCCAGCAGCTTAGGTCCCCGTCGGAGTAGCGCCCACTCCGATGAGCAGTTCTTC.

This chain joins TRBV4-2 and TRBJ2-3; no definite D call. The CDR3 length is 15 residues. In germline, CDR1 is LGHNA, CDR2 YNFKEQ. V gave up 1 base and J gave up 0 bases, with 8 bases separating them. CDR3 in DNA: TGTGCCAGCAGCCAAGGTTTAGCCAGCACAGATACGCAGTATTTT. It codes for CASSQGLASTDTQYF.

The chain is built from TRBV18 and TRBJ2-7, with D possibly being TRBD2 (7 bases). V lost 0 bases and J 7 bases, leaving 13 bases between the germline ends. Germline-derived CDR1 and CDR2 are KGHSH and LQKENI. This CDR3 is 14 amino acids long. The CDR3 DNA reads TGTGCCAGCTCACCACCGGGGGGGCAGAGGGAGCAGTACTTC. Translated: CASSPPGGQREQYF.

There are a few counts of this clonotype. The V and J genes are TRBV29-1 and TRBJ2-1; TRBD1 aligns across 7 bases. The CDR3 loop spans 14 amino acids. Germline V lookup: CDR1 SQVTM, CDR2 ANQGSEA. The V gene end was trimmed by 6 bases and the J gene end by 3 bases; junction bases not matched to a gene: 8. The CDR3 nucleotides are TGCAGCGTCAACCGGGACAGTGTCTACAATGAGCAGTTCTTC. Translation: CSVNRDSVYNEQFF.

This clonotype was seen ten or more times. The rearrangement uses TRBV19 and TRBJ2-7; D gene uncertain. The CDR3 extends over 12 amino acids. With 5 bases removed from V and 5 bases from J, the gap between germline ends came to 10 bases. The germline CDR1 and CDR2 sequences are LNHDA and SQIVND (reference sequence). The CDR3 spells CASSQSAHEQYF. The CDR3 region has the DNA TGTGCCAGTAGTCAAAGCGCTCACGAGCAGTACTTC.

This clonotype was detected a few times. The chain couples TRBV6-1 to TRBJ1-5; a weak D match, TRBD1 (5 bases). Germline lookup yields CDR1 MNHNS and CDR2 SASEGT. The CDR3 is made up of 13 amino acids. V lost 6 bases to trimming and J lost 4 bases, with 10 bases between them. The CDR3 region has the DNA TGTGCCAGCAGCGTAGACAGAAATCAGCCCCAGCATTTT. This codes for CASSVDRNQPQHF.

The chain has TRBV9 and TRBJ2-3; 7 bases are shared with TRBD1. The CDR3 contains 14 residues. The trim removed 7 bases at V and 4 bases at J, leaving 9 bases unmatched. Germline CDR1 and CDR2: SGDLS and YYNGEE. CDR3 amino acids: CASSGGVPSDTQYF. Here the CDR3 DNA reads TGTGCCAGCTCAGGGGGAGTGCCCTCAGATACGCAGTATTTT.

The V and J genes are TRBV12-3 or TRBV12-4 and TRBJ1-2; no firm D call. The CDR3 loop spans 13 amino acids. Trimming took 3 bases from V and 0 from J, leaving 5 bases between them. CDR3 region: CASSLITNYGYTF. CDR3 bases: TGTGCCAGCAGTTTGATTACTAACTATGGCTACACCTTC.

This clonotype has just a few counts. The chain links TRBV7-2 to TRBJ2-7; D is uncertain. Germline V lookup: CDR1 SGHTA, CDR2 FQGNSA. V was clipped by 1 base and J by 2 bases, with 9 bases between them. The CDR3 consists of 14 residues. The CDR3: CASSLEGHTYEQYF. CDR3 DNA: TGTGCCAGCAGCTTAGAAGGGCACACCTACGAGCAGTACTTC.